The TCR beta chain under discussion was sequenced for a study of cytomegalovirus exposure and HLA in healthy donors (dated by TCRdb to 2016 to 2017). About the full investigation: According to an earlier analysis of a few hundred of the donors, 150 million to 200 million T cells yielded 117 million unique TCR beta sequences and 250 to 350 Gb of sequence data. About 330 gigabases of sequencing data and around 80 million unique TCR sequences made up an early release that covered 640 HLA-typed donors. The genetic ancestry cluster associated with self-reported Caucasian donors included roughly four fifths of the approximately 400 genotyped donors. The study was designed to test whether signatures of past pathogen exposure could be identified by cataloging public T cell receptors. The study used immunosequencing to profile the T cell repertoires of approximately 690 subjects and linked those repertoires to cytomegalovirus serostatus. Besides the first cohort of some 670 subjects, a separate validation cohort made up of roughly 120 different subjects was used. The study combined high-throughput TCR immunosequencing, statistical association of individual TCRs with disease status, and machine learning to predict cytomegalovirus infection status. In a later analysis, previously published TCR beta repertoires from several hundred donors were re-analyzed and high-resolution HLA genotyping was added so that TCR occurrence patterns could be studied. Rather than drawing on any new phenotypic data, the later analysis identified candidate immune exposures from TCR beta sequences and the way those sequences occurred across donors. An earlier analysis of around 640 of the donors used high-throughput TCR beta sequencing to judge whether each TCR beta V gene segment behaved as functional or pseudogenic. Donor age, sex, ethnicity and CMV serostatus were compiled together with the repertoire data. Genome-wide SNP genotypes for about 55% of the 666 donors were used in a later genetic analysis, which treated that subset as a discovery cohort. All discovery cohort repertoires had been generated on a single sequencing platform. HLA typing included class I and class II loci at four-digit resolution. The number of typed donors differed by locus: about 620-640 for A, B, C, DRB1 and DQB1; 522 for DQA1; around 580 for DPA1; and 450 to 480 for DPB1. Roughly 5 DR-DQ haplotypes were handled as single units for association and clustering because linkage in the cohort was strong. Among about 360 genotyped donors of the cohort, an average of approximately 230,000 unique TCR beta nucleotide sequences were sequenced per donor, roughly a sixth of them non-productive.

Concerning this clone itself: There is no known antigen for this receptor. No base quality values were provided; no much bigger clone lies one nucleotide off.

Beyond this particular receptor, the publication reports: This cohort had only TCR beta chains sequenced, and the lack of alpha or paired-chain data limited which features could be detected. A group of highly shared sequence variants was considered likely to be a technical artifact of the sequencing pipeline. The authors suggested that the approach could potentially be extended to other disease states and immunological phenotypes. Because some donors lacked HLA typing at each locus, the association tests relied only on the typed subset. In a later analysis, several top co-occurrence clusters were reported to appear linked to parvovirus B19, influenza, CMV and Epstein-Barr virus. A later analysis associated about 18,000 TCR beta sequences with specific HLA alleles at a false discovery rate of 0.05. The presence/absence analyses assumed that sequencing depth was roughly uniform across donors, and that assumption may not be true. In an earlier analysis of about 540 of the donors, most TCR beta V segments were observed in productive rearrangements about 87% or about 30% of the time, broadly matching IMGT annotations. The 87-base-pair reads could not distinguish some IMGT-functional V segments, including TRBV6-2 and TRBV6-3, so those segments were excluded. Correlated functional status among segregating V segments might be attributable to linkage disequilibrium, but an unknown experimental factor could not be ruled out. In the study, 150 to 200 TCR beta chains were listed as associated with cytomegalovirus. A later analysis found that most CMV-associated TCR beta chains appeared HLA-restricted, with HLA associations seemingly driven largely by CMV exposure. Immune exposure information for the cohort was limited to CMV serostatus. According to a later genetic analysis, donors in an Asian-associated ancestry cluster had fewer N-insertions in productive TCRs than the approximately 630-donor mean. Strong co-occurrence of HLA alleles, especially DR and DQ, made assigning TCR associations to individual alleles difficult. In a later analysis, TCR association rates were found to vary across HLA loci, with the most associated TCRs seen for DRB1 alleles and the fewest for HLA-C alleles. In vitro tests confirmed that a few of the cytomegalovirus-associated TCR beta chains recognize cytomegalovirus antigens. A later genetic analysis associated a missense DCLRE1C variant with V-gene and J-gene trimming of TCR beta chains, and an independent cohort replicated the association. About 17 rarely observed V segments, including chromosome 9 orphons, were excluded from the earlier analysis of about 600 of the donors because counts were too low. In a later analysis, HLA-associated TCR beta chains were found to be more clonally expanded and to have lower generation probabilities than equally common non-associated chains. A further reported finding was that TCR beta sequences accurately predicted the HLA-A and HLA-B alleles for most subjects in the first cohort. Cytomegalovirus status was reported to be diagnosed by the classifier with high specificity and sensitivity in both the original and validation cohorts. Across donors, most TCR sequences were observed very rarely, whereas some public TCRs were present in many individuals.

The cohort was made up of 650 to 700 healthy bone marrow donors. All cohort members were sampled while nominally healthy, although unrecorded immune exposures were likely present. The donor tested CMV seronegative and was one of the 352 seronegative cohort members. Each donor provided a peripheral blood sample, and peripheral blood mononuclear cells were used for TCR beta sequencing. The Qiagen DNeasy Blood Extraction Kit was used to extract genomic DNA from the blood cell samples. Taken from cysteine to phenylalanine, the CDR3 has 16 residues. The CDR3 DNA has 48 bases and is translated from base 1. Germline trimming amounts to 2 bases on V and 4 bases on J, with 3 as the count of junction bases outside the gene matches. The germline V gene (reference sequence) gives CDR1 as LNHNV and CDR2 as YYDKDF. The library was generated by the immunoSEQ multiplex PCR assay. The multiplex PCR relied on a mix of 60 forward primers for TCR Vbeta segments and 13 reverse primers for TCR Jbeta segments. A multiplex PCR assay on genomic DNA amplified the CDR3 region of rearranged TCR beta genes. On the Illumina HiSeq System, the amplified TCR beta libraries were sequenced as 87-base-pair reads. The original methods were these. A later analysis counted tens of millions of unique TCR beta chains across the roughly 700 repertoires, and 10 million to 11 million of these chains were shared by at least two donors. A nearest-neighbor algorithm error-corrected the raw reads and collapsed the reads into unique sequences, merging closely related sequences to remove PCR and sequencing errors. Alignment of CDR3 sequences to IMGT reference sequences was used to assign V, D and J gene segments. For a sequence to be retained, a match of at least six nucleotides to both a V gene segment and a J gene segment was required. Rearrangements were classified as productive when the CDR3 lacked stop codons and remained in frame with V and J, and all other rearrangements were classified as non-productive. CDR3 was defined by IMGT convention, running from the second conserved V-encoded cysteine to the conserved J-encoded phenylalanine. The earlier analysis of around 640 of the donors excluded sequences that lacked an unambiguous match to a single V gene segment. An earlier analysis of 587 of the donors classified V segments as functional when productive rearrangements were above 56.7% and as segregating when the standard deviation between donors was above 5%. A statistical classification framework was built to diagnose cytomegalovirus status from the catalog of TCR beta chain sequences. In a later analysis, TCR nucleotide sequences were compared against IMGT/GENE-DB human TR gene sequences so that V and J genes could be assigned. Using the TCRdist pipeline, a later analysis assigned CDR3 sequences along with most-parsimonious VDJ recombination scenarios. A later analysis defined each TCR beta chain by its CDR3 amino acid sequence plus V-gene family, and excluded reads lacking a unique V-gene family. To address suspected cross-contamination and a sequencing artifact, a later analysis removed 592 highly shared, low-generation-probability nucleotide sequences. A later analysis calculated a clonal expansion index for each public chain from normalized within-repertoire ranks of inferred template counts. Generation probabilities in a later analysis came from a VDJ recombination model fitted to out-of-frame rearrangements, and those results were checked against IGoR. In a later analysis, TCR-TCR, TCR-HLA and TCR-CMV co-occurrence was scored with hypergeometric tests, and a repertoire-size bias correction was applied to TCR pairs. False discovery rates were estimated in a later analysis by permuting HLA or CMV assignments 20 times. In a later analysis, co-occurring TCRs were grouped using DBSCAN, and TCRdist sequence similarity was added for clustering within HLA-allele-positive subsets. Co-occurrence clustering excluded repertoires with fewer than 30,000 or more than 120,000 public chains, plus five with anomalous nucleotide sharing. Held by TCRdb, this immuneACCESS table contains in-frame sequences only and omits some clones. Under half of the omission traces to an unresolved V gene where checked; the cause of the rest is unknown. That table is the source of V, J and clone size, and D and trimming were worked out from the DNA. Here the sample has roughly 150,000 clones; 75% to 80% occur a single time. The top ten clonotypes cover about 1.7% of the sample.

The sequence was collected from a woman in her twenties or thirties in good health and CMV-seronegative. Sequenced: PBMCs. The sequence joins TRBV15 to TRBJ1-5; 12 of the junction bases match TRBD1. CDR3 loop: CATSRRDRGLNQPQHF. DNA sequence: TGTGCCACCAGCAGACGGGACAGGGGGCTGAATCAGCCCCAGCATTTT.